These 24 T cell receptor beta chains came from one sample sequenced in a study of vaccination and CD4 T cells after COVID-19 (dated by TCRdb to the early 2020s). The meaning of the sample's time point label: late sampling 161 to 241 days after vaccination in a few convalescent patients. Taken with the paper, the label for treatment or condition translates to: 10-day PBMC culture with coronavirus spike peptide pools or control peptides (ViraFEST assay). Their antigen targets remain unknown. Receptors were amplified or captured by PCR. TCRdb shows the sequencer as Illumina iSeq 100. TCR sequencing of DNA from cultured CD4+ T cells used the Oncomine TCR Beta short-read assay at the Johns Hopkins FTIC core. TCRdb reanalyzed the raw reads on its own, using fastp at Q25 for trimming and MiXCR for clone calling, and kept in-frame beta chains. When rows share a CDR3 protein, they turn into one entry using the most common DNA and genes. This sample lists about 22,000 distinct CDR3 sequences; less than 45% were detected once. Roughly 30% of the sample lies in the top ten.

The sample here was CD4+ T cells from blood, cultured in vitro, taken about 7 months after SARS-CoV-2 vaccination. The receptors come from a human donor who had recovered from COVID-19.

V and J are TRBV20-1 and TRBJ2-2, with 7 bases that match TRBD2. Trimming cost V 1 base and J 7 bases; bases outside gene matches: 9. The CDR3 totals 15 residues. Looked up from germline, CDR1 is DFQATT and CDR2 is SNEGSKA (reference sequence). The CDR3: CSARAPGLGGGELFF. In nucleotides, the CDR3 is TGCAGTGCTAGAGCCCCAGGACTAGGTGGCGGGGAGCTGTTTTTT.

This clonotype was seen a few times. The chain combines TRBV7-9 with TRBJ1-1, with TRBD1 matching 10 bases. This CDR3 region has 12 residues. Germline CDR1 reads SEHNR; CDR2 reads FQNEAQ (reference sequence). The V and J ends lost 5 bases and 12 bases, in that order; junction bases with no gene match: 6. CDR3 sequence reads: CASSNRDRGSFF. The CDR3 coding sequence is TGTGCCAGCAGCAACCGGGACAGGGGATCTTTCTTT. Together with reference TRBV7-9 and TRBJ1-1, the CDR3 gives the full variable domain: DTGVSQNPRHKITKRGQNVTFRCDPISEHNRLYWYRQTLGQGPEFLTYFQNEAQLEKSRLLSDRFSAERPKGSFSTLEIQRTEQGDSAMYLCASSNRDRGSFFGQGTRLTVV.

CDR3 sequence (DNA): TGCAGCGTTGTCAGGGGGTGGGTAGCGCCTGAGCAGTTCTTC. This encodes CSVVRGWVAPEQFF. V usage is TRBV29-1 and J usage is TRBJ2-1; 7 bases are shared with TRBD1. The trim removed 4 bases at V and 9 bases at J, leaving 12 bases unmatched. Germline loops: CDR1 SQVTM, CDR2 ANQGSEA. The CDR3 runs 14 residues.

V gene TRBV27 combines with J gene TRBJ2-1; TRBD2 agrees at 8 bases. The germline V gene encodes CDR1 MNHEY and CDR2 SMNVEV (reference sequence). V dropped 8 bases and J dropped 16; count of bases not matched to a gene: 13. The length of the CDR3 is 12 residues. This chain's CDR3 is CASARPGGKHFF. In DNA, the CDR3 is TGTGCCAGCGCCCGTCCGGGGGGGAAACACTTCTTC.

This clonotype was counted a few times. The CDR3 reads CASRVGLAGVKTQYF. The CDR3 DNA follows: TGTGCCAGCAGGGTGGGACTAGCGGGGGTAAAGACCCAGTACTTC. The genes are TRBV6-1 and TRBJ2-5, with TRBD2 identical over 14 bases. Germline values: CDR1 MNHNS, CDR2 SASEGT. The CDR3 spans 15 residues. J gave up 6 bases and V 6 bases, and 6 bases lay outside the gene matches.

This sequence joins TRBV20-1 and TRBJ2-7; TRBD2 aligns across 10 bases. The ends lost 4 bases at V and 5 bases at J; junction bases unmatched: 8. This CDR3 is built from 14 residues. CDR1 is DFQATT and CDR2 is SNEGSKA in the germline V gene (reference sequence). The CDR3 sequence is CSATGLAGVDEQYF. DNA of the CDR3: TGCAGTGCTACAGGCCTAGCGGGAGTTGACGAGCAGTACTTC.

CDR3 in DNA: TGTGCCAGTATGGCAGACCTGGGGGGGGCCAACGTCCTGACTTTC. As protein: CASMADLGGANVLTF. The chain carries TRBV19 and TRBJ2-6; D not resolved. Per germline, CDR1 LNHDA and CDR2 SQIVND (reference sequence). Trimming took off 7 bases at V and 4 bases at J, with 14 bases between the two ends. This CDR3 comprises 15 residues. The full variable domain, with the rest looked up from reference TRBV19 and TRBJ2-6, is DGGITQSPKYLFRKEGQNVTLSCEQNLNHDAMYWYRQDPGQGLRLIYYSQIVNDFQKGDIAEGYSVSREKKESFPLTVTSAQKNPTAFYLCASMADLGGANVLTFGAGSRLTVL.

This clonotype was seen more than once but under ten times. This rearrangement joins TRBV19 to TRBJ1-5; D is ambiguous. The length of the CDR3 is 15 residues. From germline, CDR1 is LNHDA and CDR2 SQIVND (reference sequence). V was trimmed by 2 bases and J by 2 bases, leaving 10 bases between them. The CDR3 DNA is TGTGCCAGTAGTATAAGAGGGCTCGGCAATCAGCCCCAGCATTTT. It is translated as CASSIRGLGNQPQHF.

The V and J genes are TRBV7-2 and TRBJ2-7, with 9 nucleotides matching TRBD2. Germline V gives CDR1 SGHTA, CDR2 FQGNSA. This CDR3 has 15 amino acids. With V trimmed by 1 base and J by 4 bases, 5 bases remained unmatched. CDR3 residues: CASSLVSSGVYEQYF. CDR3 DNA: TGTGCCAGCAGCTTAGTGTCTAGCGGGGTATACGAGCAGTACTTC.

This clonotype was picked up many times. This chain connects TRBV19 to TRBJ1-5; 9 bases map to TRBD1. CDR1 and CDR2 (germline): LNHDA, SQIVND (reference sequence). The CDR3 has 13 amino acids. With 6 bases clipped from V and 6 bases from J, the junction kept 3 bases outside the gene matches. CDR3 sequence: CASRLTGGQPQHF. In DNA, the CDR3 is TGTGCCAGTAGGCTGACAGGGGGTCAGCCCCAGCATTTT.

The table lists this clonotype with a few counts. Here the CDR3 DNA reads TGTGCCAGCAGCTTAAGGGCGAGCACAGATACGCAGTATTTT. Translation gives CASSLRASTDTQYF. The chain links TRBV7-2 to TRBJ2-3; D is ambiguous. Germline CDR1 reads SGHTA; CDR2 reads FQGNSA. Deletions cut 2 bases from V and 0 bases from J, with 6 bases between. The CDR3 runs to 14 residues.

The rearrangement uses TRBV20-1 and TRBJ2-5; TRBD2 aligns across 7 bases. V lost 8 bases to trimming and J lost 3 bases; unmatched junction nucleotides: 9. The CDR3 spans 13 residues. Germline V lookup: CDR1 DFQATT, CDR2 SNEGSKA (reference sequence). CDR3 coding DNA: TGCAGTCCGGCGGGGGACGGGAAAGAGACCCAGTACTTC. It specifies CSPAGDGKETQYF.

The V call is TRBV4-2, the J call TRBJ2-1, with 8 bases fitting TRBD2. The CDR3 is 16 residues long. The J segment lost 4 bases and the V segment lost 0 bases, leaving 5 bases of the junction unmatched. Germline lookup yields CDR1 LGHNA and CDR2 YNFKEQ. The CDR3 region is CASSQEGLVNYNEQFF. Written as DNA, the CDR3 is TGTGCCAGCAGCCAAGAGGGACTAGTAAATTACAATGAGCAGTTCTTC.

The chain combines TRBV20-1 with TRBJ2-3, with TRBD2 matching 7 bases. With V trimmed by 0 bases and J by 0 bases, 3 bases remained unmatched. Germline CDR1 and CDR2: DFQATT and SNEGSKA (reference sequence). The CDR3 is made up of 15 amino acids. Here the CDR3 reads CSARDNSGSTDTQYF. In nucleotides, the CDR3 is TGCAGTGCTAGAGACAATAGCGGGAGCACAGATACGCAGTATTTT.

The CDR3 DNA sequence: TGTGCCAGCAGCCCGCAGACAGGGGGCGGGGGCTACACCTTC. This encodes CASSPQTGGGGYTF. V is TRBV7-2 and J is TRBJ1-2; 10 bases map to TRBD1. Losses at the gene ends were 5 bases for V and 8 bases for J; bases not matched to a gene: 8. The length of the CDR3 is 14 residues. Germline CDR1 is SGHTA and CDR2 is FQGNSA.

This chain uses TRBV7-3 with TRBJ1-1, with no clear D. CDR1 and CDR2 from the germline V gene are SGHTA and FQGTGA. The CDR3 runs 13 residues. The V end was cut by 1 base, the J end by 5 bases, with 8 bases between. The DNA for the CDR3 is TGTGCCAGCAGCTTAATTGGCAGGACTGAAGCTTTCTTT. Protein: CASSLIGRTEAFF.

Only a few counts were recorded for this clonotype. The chain uses TRBV7-2 and TRBJ2-7; 9 bases line up with TRBD1. Germline CDR1 SGHTA, CDR2 FQGNSA. J lost 6 bases, V lost 6 bases, and 9 bases had no gene match. The length of the CDR3 is 14 residues. The CDR3 DNA reads TGTGCCAGCAGGCCCCCGGGACAGGGTCGCGAGCAGTACTTC. Residues: CASRPPGQGREQYF. Drawing the rest from reference TRBV7-2 and TRBJ2-7, the complete variable domain is GAGVSQSPSNKVTEKGKDVELRCDPISGHTALYWYRQSLGQGLEFLIYFQGNSAPDKSGLPSDRFSAERTGGSVSTLTIQRTQQEDSAVYLCASRPPGQGREQYFGPGTRLTVT.

This clonotype ranks as medium-sized. This rearrangement joins TRBV6-1 to TRBJ1-2; 9 bases map to TRBD1. CDR1 is MNHNS, CDR2 SASEGT, per germline. The CDR3 runs to 11 residues. V shed 11 bases and J 7 bases; nucleotides not matched to a gene: 5. The DNA of the CDR3 is TGTGCCGGACAGGGGCTTTCTGGCTACACCTTC. Its translation: CAGQGLSGYTF.

The chain couples TRBV4-1 to TRBJ2-7, with 10 bases aligning to TRBD2. Germline V gene data show CDR1 as MGHRA and CDR2 as YSYEKL. The CDR3 extends over 15 amino acids. J was trimmed by 5 bases and V by 1 base; bases with no gene match: 5. CDR3 sequence (DNA): TGCGCCAGCAGCCAAGTACTAGCGGGAAGTAACGAGCAGTACTTC. Translation gives CASSQVLAGSNEQYF.

The chain is built from TRBV20-1 and TRBJ2-1; maybe TRBD2 (6 bases). Germline V gives CDR1 DFQATT, CDR2 SNEGSKA (reference sequence). The CDR3 totals 15 residues. V shed 6 bases and J shed 3 bases, with 18 bases lying between them. In DNA form, the CDR3 reads TGCAGTGCCGCCGGCACTAGCCAATTCTACAATGAGCAGTTCTTC. Translation gives CSAAGTSQFYNEQFF.

The CDR3 spells CASRQGWTEAFF. In DNA form, the CDR3 reads TGTGCCAGCCGACAGGGGTGGACTGAAGCTTTCTTT. The chain has TRBV25-1 and TRBJ1-1; 8 nucleotides match TRBD1. With V trimmed by 8 bases and J by 5 bases, 4 bases remained unmatched. Looked up from germline, CDR1 is MGHDK and CDR2 is SYGVNS. This CDR3 has 12 residues.

This rearrangement joins TRBV7-2 to TRBJ2-7, with D uncertain. The CDR3 is 15 amino acids. The germline gives CDR1 SGHTA, CDR2 FQGNSA. Trimming shortened V by 2 bases and J by 2 bases, and 13 bases separated the two germline ends. The CDR3 spells CASSLFSQNTYEQYF. Written as DNA, the CDR3 is TGTGCCAGCAGCTTATTTTCGCAGAATACCTACGAGCAGTACTTC.

The J gene is TRBJ1-1, the V gene TRBV20-1; maybe TRBD1 (5 bases). Looked up from germline, CDR1 is DFQATT and CDR2 is SNEGSKA (reference sequence). Between the trimmed V and J ends, which lost 0 bases and 4 bases, there was a span of 12 bases. The CDR3 covers 14 residues. The DNA for the CDR3 is TGCAGTGCTAGAGATCGTCAGGGATTCACTGAAGCTTTCTTT. The encoded protein is CSARDRQGFTEAFF.

This clonotype showed up just a few times. The chain recombines TRBV6-2 or TRBV6-3 with TRBJ1-5; 7 bases fit TRBD1. CDR1 and CDR2 from the germline V gene are MNHEY and SVGEGT. The junction had 4 bases not matched to a gene; V was cut back by 7 bases and J by 1 base. The CDR3 has 14 residues. Written as DNA, the CDR3 is TGTGCCAGCAATCAACAGGGGAGCAATCAGCCCCAGCATTTT. It specifies CASNQQGSNQPQHF.